This passage covers 19 T cell receptor beta chains from one sample sequenced in a study of cytomegalovirus exposure and HLA in healthy donors. The PCR had 60 Vbeta and 13 Jbeta primers. Assay used: immunoSEQ multiplex PCR; TCRdb lists only in-frame clones, some missing. There are fewer than 250,000 clones in the sample, with 0.75% to 1% held by the top ten. Sequenced sample: PBMCs. The receptors were gathered from a young woman in good health and CMV-seropositive.

This chain uses TRBV2 with TRBJ2-2; 8 nucleotides align to TRBD2. CDR3 length equals 18 residues. V was pared by 3 bases and J by 4 bases, with 13 bases of the junction left unmatched. The germline V gene encodes CDR1 SNHLY and CDR2 FYNNEI. The CDR3 DNA reads as TGTGCCAGCAGTGAGGGACTCACTAGCGGAGGGGGCACCGGGGAGCTGTTTTTT. It translates to CASSEGLTSGGGTGELFF.

The rearrangement links TRBV2 to TRBJ2-1, with 10 bases aligning to TRBD2. The trim removed 1 base at V and 9 bases at J, leaving 3 bases unmatched. The germline V gene has CDR1 SNHLY and CDR2 FYNNEI. This CDR3 has 14 residues. The CDR3 loop reads CASSEERGGLEQFF. CDR3 coding DNA: TGTGCCAGCAGTGAAGAGCGGGGGGGTCTTGAGCAGTTCTTC.

This chain joins TRBV28 and TRBJ2-7; perhaps TRBD2 as D (5 bases). The V end was cut by 3 bases, the J end by 0 bases, with 21 bases between. The CDR3 covers 18 residues. Germline V gene sequence: CDR1 MDHEN, CDR2 SYDVKM. CDR3 protein: CASSFKKGLNLNSYEQYF. DNA for the CDR3: TGTGCCAGCAGTTTTAAAAAAGGACTTAACCTAAACTCCTACGAGCAGTACTTC. The whole variable domain, remainder taken from reference TRBV28 and TRBJ2-7, is DVKVTQSSRYLVKRTGEKVFLECVQDMDHENMFWYRQDPGLGLRLIYFSYDVKMKEKGDIPEGYSVSREKKERFSLILESASTNQTSMYLCASSFKKGLNLNSYEQYFGPGTRLTVT.

The genes are TRBV18 and TRBJ2-5; TRBD2 agrees at 12 bases. Germline V lookup: CDR1 KGHSH, CDR2 LQKENI. The trim removed 1 base at V and 5 bases at J, leaving 14 bases unmatched. The CDR3 has 19 amino acids. CDR3 loop: CASSPLSSASGRALETQYF. In DNA, the CDR3 is TGTGCCAGCTCACCACTCTCTTCGGCTAGCGGGAGGGCCCTGGAGACCCAGTACTTC.

J is TRBJ2-7 and V is TRBV19, with D uncertain. Looked up from germline, CDR1 is LNHDA and CDR2 is SQIVND (reference sequence). This CDR3 is 15 amino acids long. The V end lost 0 bases, the J end lost 3 bases, and 12 bases lay between the germline ends. As DNA, the CDR3 is TGTGCCAGTAGTATAGATGGAGCAAGAAGCTACGAGCAGTACTTC. This translates into CASSIDGARSYEQYF.

The CDR3 here is CASSLASGRGGELFF. For the CDR3, the DNA is TGTGCCAGCAGCTTGGCTAGCGGGAGGGGCGGGGAGCTGTTTTTT. This chain links TRBV7-2 with TRBJ2-2, with TRBD2 matching 12 bases. Germline V gene lookup returns CDR1 SGHTA and CDR2 FQGNSA. The CDR3 has 15 amino acids. V lost 3 bases, J lost 7 bases, and 3 bases stayed unmatched. The whole variable domain, remainder taken from reference TRBV7-2 and TRBJ2-2, is GAGVSQSPSNKVTEKGKDVELRCDPISGHTALYWYRQSLGQGLEFLIYFQGNSAPDKSGLPSDRFSAERTGGSVSTLTIQRTQQEDSAVYLCASSLASGRGGELFFGEGSRLTVL.

This chain connects TRBV6-5 to TRBJ1-2; D might be TRBD1 (6 bases). V lost 5 bases, J lost 6 bases, and 16 bases lay in between. The germline gives CDR1 MNHEY, CDR2 SVGAGI. The CDR3 has 14 amino acids. The CDR3 nucleotides are TGTGCCAGCAGTCCCACGTGGGGGGGCCATGGCTACACCTTC. It specifies CASSPTWGGHGYTF.

The chain recombines TRBV27 with TRBJ1-4; 7 bases are shared with TRBD1. The CDR3 extends over 15 amino acids. The V segment lost 5 bases and the J segment 4 bases; nucleotides outside the gene matches: 7. Per the germline V gene, CDR1 is MNHEY and CDR2 is SMNVEV (reference sequence). CDR3 sequence reads: CASSPDRANNEKLFF. Here the CDR3 DNA reads TGTGCCAGCAGTCCAGACAGGGCAAATAATGAAAAACTGTTTTTT.

The chain employs TRBV29-1 and TRBJ2-5, with a tentative D call TRBD2 (6 bases). The DNA end is a closer match to TRBJ2-7, so the J assignment may be wrong. This CDR3 spans 12 amino acids. The germline gives CDR1 SQVTM, CDR2 ANQGSEA. The CDR3 spells CSVSSGLHEQYF. CDR3 bases: TGCAGCGTTAGTAGCGGACTCCACGAGCAGTACTTC.

Here the CDR3 reads CASSIQGTYEQYF. The CDR3 bases are TGTGCCAGTAGTATACAGGGCACCTACGAGCAGTACTTC. V usage is TRBV19 and J usage is TRBJ2-7, with TRBD1 as a possible D gene (5 bases). Trimming pared 2 bases from V and 2 bases from J, leaving 7 bases between. CDR3 size: 13 residues. Germline CDR1 reads LNHDA; CDR2 reads SQIVND (reference sequence).

The CDR3 DNA is TGTGCCAGCAGCGTAGGGACGGGACTCAATCAGCCCCAGCATTTT. Residues: CASSVGTGLNQPQHF. The chain joins TRBV5-5 to TRBJ1-5, with D possibly being TRBD1 (5 bases). The V end was cut by 4 bases, the J end by 3 bases, with 14 bases between. CDR1 and CDR2 (germline): SGHKS, YYEKEE (reference sequence). The CDR3 consists of 15 residues. Variable domain in full (rest from reference TRBV5-5 and TRBJ1-5): DAGVTQSPTHLIKTRGQQVTLRCSPISGHKSVSWYQQVLGQGPQFIFQYYEKEERGRGNFPDRFSARQFPNYSSELNVNALLLGDSALYLCASSVGTGLNQPQHFGDGTRLSIL.

The V gene is TRBV5-1, the J gene TRBJ2-7; D not certain. The V end lost 7 bases, the J end lost 1 base, and 9 bases lay between the germline ends. This CDR3 has 12 amino acids. The germline V gene encodes CDR1 SGHRS and CDR2 YFSETQ. DNA for the CDR3: TGCGCCAGCCGCCCAGATTCCTACGAGCAGTACTTC. Translating it yields CASRPDSYEQYF.

V and J are TRBV13 and TRBJ1-2, with 7 bases aligning to TRBD1. The junction had 0 bases not matched to a gene; V was cut back by 5 bases and J by 3 bases. CDR3 length: 12 residues. Germline CDR1 PRHDT, CDR2 FYEKMQ (reference sequence). DNA for the CDR3: TGTGCCAGCAGCCAGGGGGACTATGGCTACACCTTC. It codes for CASSQGDYGYTF.

The V call is TRBV4-1, the J call TRBJ1-3; 7 bases line up with TRBD1. This CDR3 spans 16 amino acids. Germline V gene data show CDR1 as MGHRA and CDR2 as YSYEKL. V shed 2 bases and J 4 bases; nucleotides not matched to a gene: 8. This CDR3 reads CASSQITGDGGNTIYF. The DNA of the CDR3 is TGCGCCAGCAGCCAAATAACAGGGGATGGAGGAAACACCATATATTTT.

The genes are TRBV25-1 and TRBJ1-5; D might be TRBD1 (5 bases). Germline V gene sequence: CDR1 MGHDK, CDR2 SYGVNS. Trimming left V 5 bases short and J 5 bases short, with 19 bases between. The CDR3 extends over 16 amino acids. CDR3 loop: CASSSGGTKWDQPQHF. In DNA form, the CDR3 reads TGTGCCAGCAGTTCTGGGGGGACTAAATGGGATCAGCCCCAGCATTTT.

As for this clone: The junction and the germline gene differ at one end; a read error may be behind it. This chain joins TRBV19 and TRBJ1-2; 7 bases are shared with TRBD1. Germline values: CDR1 LNHDA, CDR2 SQIVND (reference sequence). This CDR3 contains 14 residues. The CDR3 protein is CASTIGDRVYGYTF. The CDR3 DNA follows: TGTGCCAGTACTATAGGGGACAGAGTCTATGGCTACACCTTC. Variable domain in full (rest from reference TRBV19 and TRBJ1-2): DGGITQSPKYLFRKEGQNVTLSCEQNLNHDAMYWYRQDPGQGLRLIYYSQIVNDFQKGDIAEGYSVSREKKESFPLTVTSAQKNPTAFYLCASTIGDRVYGYTFGSGTRLTVV.

This chain uses TRBV27 with TRBJ2-1; 16 bases line up with TRBD2. The CDR3 has 19 amino acids. The V and J ends lost 10 bases and 0 bases, in that order; junction bases with no gene match: 12. Germline lookup yields CDR1 MNHEY and CDR2 SMNVEV (reference sequence). The CDR3 protein is CAIARSGLAGGSSYNEQFF. CDR3 DNA: TGTGCCATCGCGAGGTCGGGACTAGCGGGGGGGAGCTCCTACAATGAGCAGTTCTTC.

The chain recombines TRBV11-2 with TRBJ1-2, with 8 bases lining up with TRBD1. The CDR3 runs 13 residues. From germline, CDR1 is SGHAT and CDR2 FQNNGV. V lost 4 bases and J lost 5; bases outside the gene matches: 3. The CDR3 nucleotides read TGTGCCAGCAGCTCCCGACAGGGGTATGGCTACACCTTC. Protein sequence: CASSSRQGYGYTF.

The V gene is TRBV30, the J gene TRBJ1-6; D unresolved. CDR1 is GTSNPN, CDR2 SVGIG, per germline (reference sequence). Trimming cost V 1 base and J 6 bases, with 4 bases left between them. This CDR3 has 12 amino acids. The CDR3 protein is CAWSGGNSPLHF. The CDR3 DNA sequence: TGTGCCTGGAGTGGAGGTAATTCACCCCTCCACTTT.